This paragraph covers one T cell receptor beta chain sequence. The data belong to a study of T cells in Graves' hyperthyroidism and ophthalmopathy. Study-wide background: Upon initial diagnosis and before any treatment, peripheral blood was collected.

Amplification of TCR beta CDR3 regions used RNA as the template. RT-PCR in the first round (using the HTBI primer set) targeted the TCR CDR3. TCRdb passed the multiplex PCR reads through MiXCR, listing each CDR3 protein once. The sample records over 350,000 distinct CDR3 sequences, more than 13% being singletons. This CDR3 is 19 amino acids long. The V and J ends lost 0 bases and 3 bases respectively, with 24 bases between them. The sequenced sample consisted of blood. The TCR comes from a man in his fifties with Graves' ophthalmopathy. The chain employs TRBV5-7 and TRBJ1-1; D is uncertain. TRBV5-7 is classed as an ORF, of uncertain function. CDR3 DNA: TGTGCCAGCAGCTTGGATCTCCGTACCCGGGAGTCAATAGACACTGAAGCTTTCTTT. Amino acids: CASSLDLRTRESIDTEAFF.